The source of this T cell receptor (beta chain) is a study of blood T cell repertoires in COVID-19. Patients of the Seattle cohort, enrolled during active infection, were followed longitudinally. Between the trimmed V and J ends, which lost 1 base and 6 bases, there was a span of 16 bases. This CDR3 is built from 15 residues. CDR1 and CDR2 from the germline V gene are LNHNV and YYDKDF (reference sequence). In the authors' workflow: Reference gene primers were amplified, and this amplification served to estimate nucleated cell counts. Repertoires were generated with immunoSEQ multiplex PCR, while TCRdb's copy carries only in-frame clones and drops some. The DNA gave D and trimming, while V, J and clone size come from that table. The sample holds around 400,000 clones, around 87% seen once.

Source material: peripheral blood. This chain uses TRBV15 with TRBJ2-7, with a weak D call TRBD2 (6 bases). The source of this sequence is a woman aged 25 to 39 with COVID-19, enrolled during active disease. CDR3 nucleotide sequence: TGTGCCACCAGCAGAGGGGGACTCTCGGTGGTCGAGCAGTACTTC. Its translation is CATSRGGLSVVEQYF.